This T cell receptor beta chain was found in a study of T cell responses to AZD1222 COVID-19 vaccine. Study-level findings and limits: Repertoires were obtained only post-peak T cell response.

Sequencing was performed with immunoSEQ multiplex PCR; in TCRdb, only in-frame clones are kept and a portion is missing. The data contain 100,000 to 150,000 clones, more than 85% of them singletons. This CDR3 contains 14 residues. CDR1 and CDR2 from the germline V gene are GTSNPN and SVGIG (reference sequence). J gave up 6 bases and V 4 bases, and 5 bases lay outside the gene matches. This clone was observed a single time. Antigen specificity is unknown. This specimen consisted of peripheral blood, obtained on day 0 of AZD1222 vaccination. This clonotype was sampled from an adult in good health. The chain uses TRBV30 and TRBJ1-5; TRBD1 matches 11 bases. The CDR3 reads CAWKGQGEGQPQHF. CDR3 coding DNA: TGTGCCTGGAAGGGACAGGGGGAGGGTCAGCCCCAGCATTTT.